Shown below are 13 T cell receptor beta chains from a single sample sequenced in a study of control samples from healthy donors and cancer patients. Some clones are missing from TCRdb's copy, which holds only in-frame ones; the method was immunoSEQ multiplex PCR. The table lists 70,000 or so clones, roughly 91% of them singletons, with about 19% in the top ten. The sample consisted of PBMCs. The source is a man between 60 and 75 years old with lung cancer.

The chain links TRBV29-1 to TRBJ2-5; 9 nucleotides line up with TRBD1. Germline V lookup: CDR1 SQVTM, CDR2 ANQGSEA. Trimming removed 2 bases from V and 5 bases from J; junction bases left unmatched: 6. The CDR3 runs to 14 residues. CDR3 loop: CSVEWGQGSETQYF. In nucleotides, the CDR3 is TGCAGCGTTGAATGGGGACAGGGATCGGAGACCCAGTACTTC.

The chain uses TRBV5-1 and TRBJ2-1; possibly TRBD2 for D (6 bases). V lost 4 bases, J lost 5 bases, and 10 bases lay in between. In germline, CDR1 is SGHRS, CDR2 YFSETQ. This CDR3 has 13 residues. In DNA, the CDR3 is TGCGCCAGCAGCGGAGGGAAAGACAATGAGCAGTTCTTC. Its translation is CASSGGKDNEQFF.

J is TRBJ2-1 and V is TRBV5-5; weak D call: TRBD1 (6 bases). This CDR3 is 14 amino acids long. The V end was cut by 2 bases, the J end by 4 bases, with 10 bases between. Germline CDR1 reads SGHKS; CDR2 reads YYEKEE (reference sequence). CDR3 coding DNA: TGTGCCAGCAGCTTTGCGACAGGTTACAATGAGCAGTTCTTC. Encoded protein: CASSFATGYNEQFF.

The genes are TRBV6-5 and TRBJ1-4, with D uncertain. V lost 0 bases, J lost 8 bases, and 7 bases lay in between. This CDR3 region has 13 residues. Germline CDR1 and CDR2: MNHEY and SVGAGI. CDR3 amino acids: CASSYSGNEKLFF. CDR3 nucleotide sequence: TGTGCCAGCAGTTACTCGGGGAACGAAAAACTGTTTTTT.

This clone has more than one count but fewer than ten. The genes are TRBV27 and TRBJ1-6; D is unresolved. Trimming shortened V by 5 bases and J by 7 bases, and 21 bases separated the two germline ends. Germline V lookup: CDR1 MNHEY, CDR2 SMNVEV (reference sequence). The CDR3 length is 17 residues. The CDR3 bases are TGTGCCAGCAGTCTAGGGCCAGATTGGGTACAAAATTCACCCCTCCACTTT. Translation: CASSLGPDWVQNSPLHF.

DNA for the CDR3: TGTGCCTGGAGTTGGGACAGGGTCAATGAGCAGTTCTTC. Protein: CAWSWDRVNEQFF. The rearrangement joins TRBV30 to TRBJ2-1; 9 bases match TRBD1. The CDR3 is 13 amino acids. V was clipped by 2 bases and J by 6 bases; unmatched bases: 2. Germline V gives CDR1 GTSNPN, CDR2 SVGIG (reference sequence).

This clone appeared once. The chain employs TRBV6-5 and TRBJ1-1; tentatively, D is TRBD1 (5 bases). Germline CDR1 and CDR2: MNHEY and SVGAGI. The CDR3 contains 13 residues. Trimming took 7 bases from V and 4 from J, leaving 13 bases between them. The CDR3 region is CASTQGGGTEAFF. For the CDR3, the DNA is TGTGCCAGCACCCAGGGTGGGGGCACTGAAGCTTTCTTT.

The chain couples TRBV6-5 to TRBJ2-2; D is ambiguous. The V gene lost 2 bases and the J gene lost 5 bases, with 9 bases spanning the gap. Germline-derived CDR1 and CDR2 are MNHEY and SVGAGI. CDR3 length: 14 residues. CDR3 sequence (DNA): TGTGCCAGCAGTTACGAGTGGATGACCGGGGAGCTGTTTTTT. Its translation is CASSYEWMTGELFF.

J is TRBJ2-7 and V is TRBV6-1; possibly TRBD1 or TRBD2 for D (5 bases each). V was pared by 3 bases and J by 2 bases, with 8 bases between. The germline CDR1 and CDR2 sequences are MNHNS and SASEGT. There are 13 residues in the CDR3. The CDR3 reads CASSEGETYEQYF. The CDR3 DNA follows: TGTGCCAGCAGTGAGGGGGAAACCTACGAGCAGTACTTC.

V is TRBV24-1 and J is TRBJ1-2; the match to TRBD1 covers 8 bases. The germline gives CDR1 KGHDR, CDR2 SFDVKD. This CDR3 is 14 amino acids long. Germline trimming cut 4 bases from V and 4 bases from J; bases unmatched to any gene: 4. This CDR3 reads CATSESDRGYGYTF. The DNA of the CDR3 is TGTGCCACCAGTGAATCCGACAGGGGCTATGGCTACACCTTC.

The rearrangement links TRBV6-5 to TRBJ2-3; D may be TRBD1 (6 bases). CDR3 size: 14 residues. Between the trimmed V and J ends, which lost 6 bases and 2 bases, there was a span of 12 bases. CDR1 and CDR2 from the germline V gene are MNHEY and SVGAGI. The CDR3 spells CASRYREFTDTQYF. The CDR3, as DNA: TGTGCCAGCAGGTACAGGGAATTCACAGATACGCAGTATTTT.

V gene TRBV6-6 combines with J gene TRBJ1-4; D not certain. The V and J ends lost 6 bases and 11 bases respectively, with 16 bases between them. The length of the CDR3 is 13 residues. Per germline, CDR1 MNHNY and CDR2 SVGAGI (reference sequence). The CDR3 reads CASSRASERKLFF. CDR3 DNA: TGTGCCAGCAGCCGGGCGTCAGAAAGGAAACTGTTTTTT.

The CDR3 here is CASSLETGPDYEQFF. Here the CDR3 DNA reads TGTGCCAGCAGTCTGGAGACGGGGCCGGATTATGAGCAGTTCTTC. V is TRBV2 and J is TRBJ2-1, with D perhaps being TRBD1 or TRBD2 (5 bases each). The CDR3 totals 15 residues. Germline assignment: CDR1 SNHLY and CDR2 FYNNEI. With 5 bases removed from V and 8 bases from J, the gap between germline ends came to 19 bases.